These 24 T cell receptor beta chains share one sample of origin, sequenced in a study of T cells after yellow fever vaccination. One entry per CDR3 protein, called by TCRdb with MiXCR from the 5' RACE reads. The table has more than 75,000 distinct CDR3 sequences, 7.5% to 10% seen once; the top ten hold 16%. The specimen comprised CD8+ T cells not binding an NS4B(214-222) dextramer, sorted from PBMCs, sampled around 15 days after the first yellow fever vaccination. These receptors originate from a man between 18 and 35 years old who received the YFV17D yellow fever vaccine.

At least ten counts were recorded for this clonotype. V is TRBV27 and J is TRBJ2-1, with D hard to call. The length of the CDR3 is 10 residues. The germline V gene has CDR1 MNHEY and CDR2 SMNVEV (reference sequence). The ends were cut back, 10 bases at V and 10 bases at J, with 11 bases in the middle. CDR3 sequence: CATLSREQFF. CDR3 DNA: TGTGCCACCCTGTCGCGGGAGCAGTTCTTC.

This clonotype was detected only a few times. The chain is built from TRBV15 and TRBJ1-1; possibly TRBD1 for D (5 bases). The CDR3 is 15 amino acids. Germline V CDR1 and CDR2: LNHNV, YYDKDF (reference sequence). The ends were cut back, 3 bases at V and 5 bases at J, with 16 bases in the middle. CDR3 region: CATSRGRGAWTEAFF. The CDR3 DNA is TGTGCCACCAGCAGGGGCCGCGGGGCTTGGACTGAAGCTTTCTTT.

This clonotype was observed a handful of times. The rearrangement links TRBV27 to TRBJ2-3; maybe TRBD2 (5 bases). The V gene lost 8 bases and the J gene lost 0 bases, with 12 bases spanning the gap. The V gene's germline CDR1 is MNHEY and CDR2 SMNVEV (reference sequence). The CDR3 consists of 14 residues. CDR3: CASGLESSTDTQYF. DNA for the CDR3: TGTGCCAGCGGACTTGAGAGTAGCACAGATACGCAGTATTTT.

This chain joins TRBV29-1 and TRBJ1-1, with D possibly being TRBD1 (5 bases). Trimming left V 1 base short and J 6 bases short, with 9 bases between. Germline V gene sequence: CDR1 SQVTM, CDR2 ANQGSEA. The length of the CDR3 is 12 residues. DNA of the CDR3: TGCAGCGTTGAAGGCGACAGAGCTGAAGCTTTCTTT. Residues: CSVEGDRAEAFF.

The chain links TRBV5-4 to TRBJ2-7, with a possible D match to TRBD2 (5 bases). CDR1 SGHNT and CDR2 YYREEE come from the germline V gene (reference sequence). Trimming stripped 0 bases from V and 7 bases from J, with 11 bases between. The CDR3 has 13 amino acids. CDR3 nucleotides: TGTGCCAGCAGCTTGGGTCCCTCGGGGGAGCAGTACTTC. Translation gives CASSLGPSGEQYF. The whole variable domain, remainder taken from reference TRBV5-4 and TRBJ2-7, is ETGVTQSPTHLIKTRGQQVTLRCSSQSGHNTVSWYQQALGQGPQFIFQYYREEENGRGNFPPRFSGLQFPNYSSELNVNALELDDSALYLCASSLGPSGEQYFGPGTRLTVT.

This clonotype has at least ten counts. This chain connects TRBV11-2 to TRBJ2-3; 8 bases fit TRBD1. Losses at the gene ends were 1 base for V and 5 bases for J; bases not matched to a gene: 5. Per the germline V gene, CDR1 is SGHAT and CDR2 is FQNNGV. This CDR3 has 15 residues. For the CDR3, the DNA is TGTGCCAGCAGCTTAGCGGACAGGGAGGAAGATACGCAGTATTTT. It specifies CASSLADREEDTQYF.

This clonotype was seen at least ten times. The chain combines TRBV29-1 with TRBJ2-6; weak D call: TRBD2 (5 bases). The germline CDR1 and CDR2 sequences are SQVTM and ANQGSEA. Between the trimmed V and J ends, which lost 3 bases and 1 base, there was a span of 10 bases. This CDR3 has 15 amino acids. Here the CDR3 DNA reads TGCAGCGTTGAGGACGAGGGATCTGGGGCCAACGTCCTGACTTTC. Translating it yields CSVEDEGSGANVLTF. Together with reference TRBV29-1 and TRBJ2-6, the CDR3 gives the full variable domain: SAVISQKPSRDICQRGTSLTIQCQVDSQVTMMFWYRQQPGQSLTLIATANQGSEATYESGFVIDKFPISRPNLTFSTLTVSNMSPEDSSIYLCSVEDEGSGANVLTFGAGSRLTVL.

The table lists this clonotype with many counts. This chain joins TRBV12-3 or TRBV12-4 and TRBJ2-2; a possible D gene is TRBD1 (5 bases). The CDR3 contains 14 residues. Between the trimmed V and J ends, which lost 3 bases and 5 bases, there was a span of 10 bases. For the CDR3, the DNA is TGTGCCAGCAGTTTTGAAAGGGGTACCGGGGAGCTGTTTTTT. This gives the protein CASSFERGTGELFF.

This clonotype came up a few times. The chain carries TRBV6-5 and TRBJ2-7; D is unresolved. The CDR3 runs to 15 residues. V gave up 1 base and J gave up 0 bases, with 10 bases separating them. Per the germline V gene, CDR1 is MNHEY and CDR2 is SVGAGI. The CDR3, as DNA: TGTGCCAGCAGTTACTTTCGGGTTAGCTCCTACGAGCAGTACTTC. Translating it yields CASSYFRVSSYEQYF.

The chain joins TRBV5-1 to TRBJ2-3; D may be TRBD1 (5 bases). V dropped 4 bases and J dropped 5 bases, with 14 bases sitting between them. The CDR3 runs 14 residues. Germline assignment: CDR1 SGHRS and CDR2 YFSETQ. The CDR3 sequence is CASSADSAGDTQYF. The CDR3 nucleotides read TGCGCCAGCAGCGCCGACAGCGCCGGAGATACGCAGTATTTT.

This chain links TRBV5-1 with TRBJ1-1; D call uncertain. The CDR3 is made up of 14 amino acids. V dropped 0 bases and J dropped 5 bases, with 11 bases sitting between them. The germline V gene encodes CDR1 SGHRS and CDR2 YFSETQ. The DNA of the CDR3 is TGCGCCAGCAGCTTGGAGGCATTGTTAACTGAAGCTTTCTTT. As protein: CASSLEALLTEAFF. The full variable domain, rest sourced from reference TRBV5-1 and TRBJ1-1, is KAGVTQTPRYLIKTRGQQVTLSCSPISGHRSVSWYQQTPGQGLQFLFEYFSETQRNKGNFPGRFSGRQFSNSRSEMNVSTLELGDSALYLCASSLEALLTEAFFGQGTRLTVV.

The table lists this clonotype with a few counts. DNA for the CDR3: TGTGCCAGCAGTAGGGCACCGCACAATGAGCAGTTCTTC. Translating it yields CASSRAPHNEQFF. The chain employs TRBV6-5 and TRBJ2-1; D remains ambiguous. Trimming cost V 5 bases and J 5 bases, with 10 bases left between them. Germline V gives CDR1 MNHEY, CDR2 SVGAGI. The CDR3 contains 13 residues.

This clonotype was seen only a few times. The chain couples TRBV2 to TRBJ2-2, with D perhaps TRBD1 (6 bases). Germline values: CDR1 SNHLY, CDR2 FYNNEI. With 5 bases removed from V and 7 bases from J, the gap between germline ends came to 14 bases. The length of the CDR3 is 14 residues. CDR3 region: CASSYREGIGELFF. In nucleotides, the CDR3 is TGTGCCAGCAGTTACAGGGAAGGGATCGGGGAGCTGTTTTTT.

J is TRBJ1-6 and V is TRBV4-3; the D gene is possibly TRBD1 (5 bases). Looked up from germline, CDR1 is LGHNA and CDR2 is YSLEER. CDR3 length equals 17 residues. Trimming took 0 bases from V and 5 from J, leaving 14 bases between them. This CDR3 is CASSQDLDSYHNSPLHF. The DNA of the CDR3 is TGCGCCAGCAGCCAAGATTTAGACAGCTACCATAATTCACCCCTCCACTTT.

In this sample, this clonotype turned up a few times. This rearrangement joins TRBV12-3 or TRBV12-4 to TRBJ2-1; D could derive from TRBD1 or TRBD2 (6 bases each). The CDR3 has 14 residues. V lost 5 bases to trimming and J lost 8 bases, with 16 bases between them. In DNA form, the CDR3 reads TGTGCCAGCAGTCACCTAGGGGGGTTCCATGAGCAGTTCTTC. Translated, it gives CASSHLGGFHEQFF.

This chain links TRBV20-1 with TRBJ1-6; D possibly corresponds to TRBD1 (5 bases). The CDR3 is 16 residues long. Germline lookup yields CDR1 DFQATT and CDR2 SNEGSKA (reference sequence). Deletions cut 1 base from V and 5 bases from J, with 15 bases between. CDR3 sequence: CSARVLSRDDNSPLHF. CDR3 nucleotide sequence: TGCAGTGCTAGAGTTCTGAGCAGGGACGATAATTCACCCCTCCACTTT.

This clonotype was recorded a few times. The gene calls are TRBV12-3 or TRBV12-4 and TRBJ2-3; unclear D gene. This CDR3 region has 12 residues. Trimming took 6 bases from V and 1 from J, leaving 5 bases between them. CDR3 region: CASRSGTDTQYF. The CDR3, as DNA: TGTGCCAGCAGGTCAGGCACAGATACGCAGTATTTT.

This clonotype was seen a few times. The chain links TRBV9 to TRBJ2-3; a possible D gene is TRBD2 (6 bases). Germline CDR1 reads SGDLS; CDR2 reads YYNGEE. V was clipped by 5 bases and J by 2 bases, with 18 bases between them. The CDR3 sequence is 16 residues long. The CDR3 here is CASSRRDFLSTDTQYF. The CDR3 nucleotides read TGTGCCAGCAGTAGACGGGACTTCTTATCCACAGATACGCAGTATTTT.

A few counts support this clonotype. The chain has TRBV4-1 and TRBJ1-2; 10 bases map to TRBD1. The CDR3 has 16 amino acids. The trim removed 4 bases at V and 3 bases at J, leaving 8 bases unmatched. Germline V lookup: CDR1 MGHRA, CDR2 YSYEKL. CDR3 protein: CASSPSPGQGYYGYTF. As DNA, the CDR3 is TGCGCCAGCAGCCCATCTCCGGGACAGGGGTACTATGGCTACACCTTC.

This clonotype came up many times. V usage is TRBV12-3 or TRBV12-4 and J usage is TRBJ1-4; no definite D call. Trimming stripped 7 bases from V and 7 bases from J, with 4 bases between. The CDR3 covers 10 residues. CDR3 sequence reads: CASTAEKLFF. The CDR3, as DNA: TGTGCCAGCACGGCTGAAAAACTGTTTTTT.

In the case of this clonotype: The missing conserved phenylalanine or tryptophan at the end of this CDR3 makes a read error likely. The rearrangement joins TRBV2 to TRBJ2-3; possible D gene TRBD2, 5 bases. This CDR3 has 15 residues. Per germline, CDR1 SNHLY and CDR2 FYNNEI. The ends were cut back, 1 base at V and 2 bases at J, with 10 bases in the middle. The CDR3 DNA follows: TGTGCCAGCAGTGAAGGAGAGCGGTACACAGATACGCAGTATATT. The encoded protein is CASSEGERYTDTQYI.

The V gene is TRBV6-1, the J gene TRBJ2-3; D unresolved. From germline, CDR1 is MNHNS and CDR2 SASEGT. This CDR3 region has 14 residues. Trimming took 11 bases from V and 0 from J, leaving 15 bases between them. CDR3: CAGQKDASTDTQYF. CDR3 bases: TGTGCCGGCCAGAAGGACGCGAGCACAGATACGCAGTATTTT.

The gene calls are TRBV20-1 and TRBJ1-6; D is possibly TRBD1 (6 bases). This CDR3 is 17 amino acids long. Germline CDR1 reads DFQATT; CDR2 reads SNEGSKA (reference sequence). Trimming cost V 3 bases and J 0 bases, with 15 bases left between them. CDR3: CSASSGYRASYNSPLHF. For the CDR3, the DNA is TGCAGTGCTAGTTCGGGATACAGGGCCTCCTATAATTCACCCCTCCACTTT.

This clonotype was detected ten times or more. This rearrangement joins TRBV7-2 to TRBJ2-7, with 10 bases that match TRBD1. This CDR3 spans 14 amino acids. Germline values: CDR1 SGHTA, CDR2 FQGNSA. With 3 bases clipped from V and 5 bases from J, the junction kept 4 bases outside the gene matches. The CDR3 coding sequence is TGTGCCAGCAGCTTTTGGACAGGGGGTAACGAGCAGTACTTC. Protein sequence: CASSFWTGGNEQYF.